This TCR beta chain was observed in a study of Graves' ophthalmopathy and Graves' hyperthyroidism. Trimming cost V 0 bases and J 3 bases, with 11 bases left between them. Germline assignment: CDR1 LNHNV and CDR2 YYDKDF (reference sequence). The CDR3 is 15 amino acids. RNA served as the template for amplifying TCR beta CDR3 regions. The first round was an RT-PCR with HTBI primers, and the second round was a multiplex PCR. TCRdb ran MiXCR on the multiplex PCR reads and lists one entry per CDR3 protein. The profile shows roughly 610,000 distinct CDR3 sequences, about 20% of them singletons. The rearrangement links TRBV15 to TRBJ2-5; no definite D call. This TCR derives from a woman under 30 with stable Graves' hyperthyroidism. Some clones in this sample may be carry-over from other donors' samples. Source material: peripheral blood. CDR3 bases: TGTGCCACCAGCAGAGATCTGAACAGCGAAGAGACCCAGTACTTC. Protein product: CATSRDLNSEETQYF. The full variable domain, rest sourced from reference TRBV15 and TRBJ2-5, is DAMVIQNPRYQVTQFGKPVTLSCSQTLNHNVMYWYQQKSSQAPKLLFHYYDKDFNNEADTPDNFQSRRPNTSFCFLDIRSPGLGDTAMYLCATSRDLNSEETQYFGPGTRLLVL.